This TCR beta chain is drawn from a study of blood T cell repertoires in COVID-19 (dated by TCRdb to the early 2020s). About the study as a whole: Samples covering the acute and convalescent phases of COVID-19 were provided by collaborators in the United States, Italy and Spain. The material from the prospective study consisted of cDNA or gDNA derived from T cells, B-cell-depleted T cells, or PBMCs. The dataset comprised deeply sampled blood TCRbeta repertoires from subjects exposed to, actively infected with, or recovered from COVID-19. The repertoires were made available in a free public database intended to serve as a resource for research on the immune response to SARS-CoV-2. The samples were drawn from two sources: the first 160 participants of the ongoing ImmuneRACE study, and 1,000 to 1,500 subjects contributed by 6 global collaborators. A de-identified subject ID, COVID-19 status, age in years and sex were almost always included in the sample metadata. Where HLA class I and class II types were available, the types were taken from metadata supplied by the sample provider, not from assay-based typing. General conclusions and limits of the study: The quantity of clinical and demographic metadata differed by source and by participant and was supplied without curation.

Whole blood was collected in K2EDTA tubes by collaborating institutions according to the institutions' own protocols. Collaborator samples were shipped for TCRbeta analysis as frozen whole blood, isolated PBMCs, or DNA extracted from either sample type. There are 18 amino acids in the CDR3, from cysteine to phenylalanine inclusive. CDR3 DNA is the only sequence kept; it has 54 bases, read in frame from the first base. Compared with germline, V lacks 4 bases and J lacks 6 bases; bases without a gene match: 14. CDR1 and CDR2 are read off the germline V gene as SGHDN and FVKESK. About this clone: Which antigen it targets is not known. No much larger clone exists at a distance of one base, and base qualities are not known.

The immunoSEQ Assay, a bias-controlled multiplex PCR, was used to amplify TCRbeta CDR3 regions from genomic DNA. The study's own analysis went as follows. The number of nucleated cells in each sample was estimated from the amplification of reference gene primers within the assay. To quantify the absolute abundance of each unique TCRbeta CDR3 rearrangement, sequence reads were collapsed and filtered. For each sample, productive Simpson clonality was calculated by taking the square root of Simpson's diversity index across productive rearrangements. This is the immuneACCESS table as TCRdb keeps it, with only in-frame sequences that have V and J called. A part of the clones is gone; compared with another copy, unresolved V genes explain less than half, and the rest is unexplained. V, J and clone size are those of that table, while D and trimming were read from the DNA. The sample table lists roughly 48,000 clones, around 83% of them with a count of one. Over 4.5% of the sample is taken by the ten largest.

This TCR came from a human donor in a cohort sampled during active COVID-19. Sequenced: peripheral blood. The chain uses TRBV14 and TRBJ2-2; TRBD2 fits 10 bases in the junction. The DNA sequence is as follows: TGTGCCAGCAGCCCAACTAGCGGGGCCCAGGCTCTGTCCGGGGAGCTGTTTTTT. This sequence encodes CASSPTSGAQALSGELFF. Extended through the reference TRBV14 and TRBJ2-2 proteins, this CDR3 yields the full variable domain: EAGVTQFPSHSVIEKGQTVTLRCDPISGHDNLYWYRRVMGKEIKFLLHFVKESKQDESGMPNNRFLAERTGGTYSTLKVQPAELEDSGVYFCASSPTSGAQALSGELFFGEGSRLTVL.